Sequencing of this T cell receptor (beta chain) was carried out in a study of Ad26.COV2.S vaccination and SARS-CoV-2 variants (dated by TCRdb to the early 2020s). Regarding the study in general: Donors in the vaccine arm were drawn from COV1001, a multicentre, randomized, double-blind, placebo-controlled phase I-IIa trial testing Ad26.COV2.S in healthy adults. Ad26.COV2.S was administered intramuscularly at a dose of 5x10^10 or 1x10^11 viral particles, either as one shot or as two shots given 56 days apart. TCRbeta repertoire sequencing was used to assess the specificity and breadth of SARS-CoV-2-reactive T cell receptors after Ad26.COV2.S vaccination. A total of 32 samples were included in the TCR-sequenced set, comprising some 20 Ad26.COV2.S vaccine recipients, 5 placebo recipients and 8 SARS-CoV-2 convalescent individuals. Trial participants were randomized into five groups of five: low-dose or high-dose Ad26.COV2.S given once or twice, or placebo on both occasions. Investigators did not know the trial group allocation while performing experiments and assessing outcomes.

Findings and caveats that apply to the study as a whole: After vaccination, substantial breadth of spike-specific CD8+ and CD4+ T cell responses was reported. It was noted by the authors that total T cell responses may have been underestimated by the TCR breadth and depth analyses. Higher spike-specific TCR breadth was observed in Ad26.COV2.S recipients than in placebo recipients (P = 0.0014). The study was not powered to compare responses between vaccine doses or regimens. Vaccine and placebo recipients had similar non-spike TCR breadth, a finding consistent with the vaccine containing only spike.

The immunoSEQ Assay was used to sequence TCRbeta CDR3 regions. After extraction, genomic DNA underwent amplification by bias-controlled multiplex PCR, followed by high-throughput sequencing. The authors processed their data as follows. To quantify the absolute abundance of every unique TCRbeta CDR3 region, sequences were collapsed and filtered. T cell fraction was estimated by normalization of TCRbeta template counts to usable DNA, with usable DNA being measured through amplification of reference genes present in all nucleated cells. Repertoire TCRs were annotated as SARS-CoV-2-specific when V gene, CDR3 amino acid sequence and J gene were exactly matched to a known reactive TCR set. The reference SARS-CoV-2 TCR set came from MIRA and was filtered for enrichment in COVID-19-positive ImmuneCODE repertoires, removing public or cross-reactive TCRs. Drawing on the MIRA antigens, annotated TCRs were analysed further at the level of specific ORF or position within ORF. Breadth was defined as annotated unique rearrangements over total unique productive rearrangements; depth was the summed frequency of those rearrangements. TCR breadth was compared between groups using two-sided Wilcoxon rank-sum tests. Not all clones reach the TCRdb copy of this immuneACCESS table, which keeps in-frame sequences only. Checked studies attribute under half of the gap to unresolved V genes and leave the rest unexplained. V and J calls and clone size are given by that table; D and trimming were obtained from the DNA. The sample table records approximately 340,000 clones; approximately 81% of these occur just once. The ten largest clonotypes hold about 3.3% of the sample.

The V end gives up 4 bases and the J end 4 bases, leaving 8 bases in the junction not matched to a gene. Via the germline V gene (reference sequence), CDR1 is SGHNT and CDR2 YYREEE. Including the terminal cysteine and phenylalanine, the CDR3 comprises 15 residues. Only the CDR3 DNA stays, 45 bases, in frame from base 1. Comment on this clone: The antigen it recognizes is unknown. Base quality data are lacking; no much larger clone is found one base away.

The sample's treatment or condition, from its label and the paper: about 20 received Ad26.COV2.S at low or high dose, single or two shots; about 5 received placebo; per-sample allocation not given. Repertoires of vaccine and placebo recipients were sequenced from samples collected on day 63 after the first injection. Between 29 July and 7 August 2020, Cohort 1b enrolled 25 adults aged 18-55 years at one site in Boston, USA. Ad26.COV2.S consisted of a replication-incompetent adenovirus type 26 vector by which a prefusion-stabilized SARS-CoV-2 spike protein from the original Wuhan strain was expressed.

The source is a person between 18 and 65 years old who received the Ad26.COV2.S COVID-19 vaccine or a placebo. The sample in question was peripheral blood, obtained in a trial of Ad26.COV2.S vaccine versus placebo. Here the chain combines TRBV5-4 and TRBJ1-3; 7 central nucleotides agree with TRBD1. The CDR3 has the sequence CASSTRQGSGNTIYF. The nucleotide sequence reads as follows: TGTGCCAGCAGCACCCGACAGGGATCCGGAAACACCATATATTTT.